This TCR beta chain was profiled in a study of blood T cell repertoires in COVID-19. Study as a whole: There were acute and convalescent COVID-19 samples, and they came from the United States, Italy and Spain. The cDNA or gDNA used as material had been derived from T cells, B-cell-depleted T cells, or PBMCs.

Original methodology: Amplification from reference gene primers served as the basis for estimated nucleated cell counts. The assay was immunoSEQ multiplex PCR, and TCRdb's table has in-frame clones only and misses some. V, J and clone size reflect that table, while D and trimming were determined from the DNA. The sample includes 39,000 or so clones, 81% of them seen just once. The sequence was obtained from a man aged 40-55 years with active or convalescent COVID-19. The sequencing input was peripheral blood.

The CDR3 here is CASRQGIGLAFF. The CDR3 coding sequence is TGTGCCAGTAGACAGGGGATAGGATTGGCTTTCTTT. The chain has TRBV2 and TRBJ1-1; 8 positions agree with TRBD1. Trimming took 9 bases from V and 11 from J; bases not matched to a gene: 11. This CDR3 contains 12 residues. In germline, CDR1 is SNHLY, CDR2 FYNNEI.